Listed here are 30 T cell receptor beta chains from one sample, sequenced in a study of shared clonotypes between healthy human individuals. The data were produced by immunoSEQ multiplex PCR, yet TCRdb's version contains in-frame clones alone and is incomplete. This sample has 400,000 to 600,000 clones; about four fifths occur once, and the top ten carry less than 15%. Sequencing was carried out using PBMCs. These receptors were collected from a woman aged 40 to 49 in good health. Some clones in this sample may be carry-over from other donors' samples.

The gene calls are TRBV27 and TRBJ1-2; 8 bases line up with TRBD1. J gave up 1 base and V 5 bases, and 9 bases lay outside the gene matches. CDR1 is MNHEY, CDR2 SMNVEV, per germline (reference sequence). This CDR3 has 16 residues. The CDR3 DNA is TGTGCCAGCAGTCCCCTCGGGGACAGGAGTAACTATGGCTACACCTTC. This encodes CASSPLGDRSNYGYTF.

This chain connects TRBV4-3 to TRBJ2-7; D ambiguous. The CDR3 extends over 17 amino acids. V was trimmed by 0 bases and J by 0 bases, leaving 15 bases between them. The germline CDR1 and CDR2 sequences are LGHNA and YSLEER. Here the CDR3 reads CASSQDRKALDSYEQYF. For the CDR3, the DNA is TGCGCCAGCAGCCAAGATCGGAAGGCCTTAGACTCCTACGAGCAGTACTTC.

The chain links TRBV2 to TRBJ1-1; D remains ambiguous. The V gene lost 7 bases and the J gene lost 1 base, with 13 bases spanning the gap. Germline-derived CDR1 and CDR2 are SNHLY and FYNNEI. This CDR3 spans 14 amino acids. DNA for the CDR3: TGTGCCAGCATCTATTTGTGGGCGAACACTGAAGCTTTCTTT. This sequence encodes CASIYLWANTEAFF.

The genes are TRBV19 and TRBJ2-7; perhaps TRBD2 as D (6 bases). Germline V gene lookup returns CDR1 LNHDA and CDR2 SQIVND (reference sequence). The CDR3 runs 15 residues. V was pared by 4 bases and J by 6 bases, with 19 bases between. CDR3: CASSSGLASKGEQYF. The CDR3 region has the DNA TGTGCCAGTAGTAGTGGTCTAGCGTCTAAGGGCGAGCAGTACTTC. The full variable domain, rest sourced from reference TRBV19 and TRBJ2-7, is DGGITQSPKYLFRKEGQNVTLSCEQNLNHDAMYWYRQDPGQGLRLIYYSQIVNDFQKGDIAEGYSVSREKKESFPLTVTSAQKNPTAFYLCASSSGLASKGEQYFGPGTRLTVT.

This chain connects TRBV30 to TRBJ1-5, with D perhaps matching TRBD1 (5 bases). Trimming cost V 0 bases and J 5 bases, with 14 bases left between them. This CDR3 is 15 amino acids long. Germline loops: CDR1 GTSNPN, CDR2 SVGIG (reference sequence). The DNA of the CDR3 is TGTGCCTGGAGTGTACATGCGGGGGAAGATCAGCCCCAGCATTTT. It is translated as CAWSVHAGEDQPQHF.

This chain uses TRBV11-2 with TRBJ2-5; perhaps TRBD2 as D (5 bases). V was pared by 5 bases and J by 9 bases, with 16 bases between. Germline lookup yields CDR1 SGHAT and CDR2 FQNNGV. The CDR3 sequence is 13 residues long. The CDR3 here is CASSTRDAAAQYF. As DNA, the CDR3 is TGTGCCAGCAGCACTAGAGACGCGGCAGCCCAGTACTTC.

V usage is TRBV4-3 and J usage is TRBJ1-2; the match to TRBD1 covers 7 bases. From germline, CDR1 is LGHNA and CDR2 YSLEER. CDR3 size: 15 residues. V lost 1 base, J lost 7 bases, and 9 bases stayed unmatched. CDR3 in DNA: TGCGCCAGCAGCCAAGGGCAGGGGGAGATCGCTGGCTACACCTTC. Translation gives CASSQGQGEIAGYTF.

The chain recombines TRBV5-1 with TRBJ2-1, with TRBD2 as a possible D gene (7 bases). Germline V lookup: CDR1 SGHRS, CDR2 YFSETQ. Deletions cut 8 bases from V and 2 bases from J, with 17 bases between. The CDR3 has 15 residues. CDR3 protein: CASGGLADAYNEQFF. CDR3 sequence (DNA): TGCGCCAGTGGGGGCCTAGCGGACGCCTACAATGAGCAGTTCTTC.

V and J are TRBV7-2 and TRBJ1-3; the D is unclear. Germline CDR1 SGHTA, CDR2 FQGNSA. The ends were cut back, 0 bases at V and 0 bases at J, with 9 bases in the middle. The CDR3 has 16 residues. The CDR3 here is CASSLAQASSGNTIYF. The CDR3 DNA sequence: TGTGCCAGCAGCTTAGCCCAGGCTAGCTCTGGAAACACCATATATTTT.

This clone was seen a single time. V and J are TRBV25-1 and TRBJ2-7; D remains unclear. The CDR3 covers 14 residues. The germline V and J ends were trimmed by 2 bases and 9 bases, with 17 bases remaining between them. Germline V gene data show CDR1 as MGHDK and CDR2 as SYGVNS. The CDR3 nucleotides read TGTGCCAGCAGTGAAGCATTGGAATGGGCTGGGCAGTACTTC. Protein product: CASSEALEWAGQYF.

The V call is TRBV14, the J call TRBJ1-1; perhaps TRBD1 as D (5 bases). The CDR3 is 13 residues long. The V gene lost 3 bases and the J gene lost 4 bases, with 9 bases spanning the gap. CDR1 is SGHDN and CDR2 is FVKESK in the germline V gene. CDR3 residues: CASSQGQVTEAFF. The CDR3 DNA is TGTGCCAGCAGCCAGGGGCAGGTCACTGAAGCTTTCTTT.

This clone has just a few counts. V and J are TRBV2 and TRBJ1-5, with 10 bases that match TRBD1. CDR1 SNHLY and CDR2 FYNNEI come from the germline V gene. There are 15 residues in the CDR3. The V and J ends lost 7 bases and 6 bases, in that order; junction bases with no gene match: 9. The CDR3: CASTSGTGVVQPQHF. The DNA of the CDR3 is TGTGCCAGCACGTCCGGGACAGGGGTTGTTCAGCCCCAGCATTTT.

J is TRBJ2-7 and V is TRBV7-6, with D perhaps given as TRBD1 or TRBD2 (6 bases each). Germline CDR1 SGHVS, CDR2 FNYEAQ. The CDR3 is made up of 15 amino acids. V shed 0 bases and J shed 3 bases, with 12 bases lying between them. CDR3 sequence: CASSLAPGAIYEQYF. The CDR3 region has the DNA TGTGCCAGCAGCTTAGCCCCGGGGGCTATCTACGAGCAGTACTTC.

The genes are TRBV4-1 and TRBJ2-1; 10 positions agree with TRBD2. The CDR3 spans 15 residues. Unmatched junction bases numbered 4, after V lost 4 bases and J lost 4 bases. The germline V gene encodes CDR1 MGHRA and CDR2 YSYEKL. The CDR3 spells CASSLLAGTYNEQFF. CDR3 bases: TGCGCCAGCAGCCTACTAGCGGGGACATACAATGAGCAGTTCTTC.

This chain joins TRBV15 and TRBJ2-1; 9 positions match TRBD2. Germline trimming cut 3 bases from V and 1 base from J; bases unmatched to any gene: 4. Germline values: CDR1 LNHNV, CDR2 YYDKDF (reference sequence). The CDR3 runs 16 residues. CDR3 DNA sequence: TGTGCCACCAGCAGCACCAGCGGGAGGTCCTACAATGAGCAGTTCTTC. This codes for CATSSTSGRSYNEQFF. Full variable domain (outside the CDR3, taken from reference TRBV15 and TRBJ2-1): DAMVIQNPRYQVTQFGKPVTLSCSQTLNHNVMYWYQQKSSQAPKLLFHYYDKDFNNEADTPDNFQSRRPNTSFCFLDIRSPGLGDTAMYLCATSSTSGRSYNEQFFGPGTRLTVL.

As regards this clone: Other DNA sequences in the sample encode the same CDR3. This chain connects TRBV30 to TRBJ1-5; D is uncertain. Per germline, CDR1 GTSNPN and CDR2 SVGIG (reference sequence). V was pared by 2 bases and J by 1 base, with 6 bases between. The CDR3 consists of 13 residues. The CDR3 nucleotides read TGTGCCTGGAGTTCTGACAGCAATCAGCCCCAGCATTTT. It translates to CAWSSDSNQPQHF.

The chain combines TRBV10-3 with TRBJ2-7; D is ambiguous. Germline CDR1 is ENHRY and CDR2 is SYGVKD. This CDR3 spans 15 amino acids. V was pared by 6 bases and J by 0 bases, with 15 bases between. The CDR3 coding sequence is TGTGCCATCAGCCGTCTGAGCGATTCCTCCTACGAGCAGTACTTC. Translated, it gives CAISRLSDSSYEQYF.

This clone was seen more than once but under ten times. This sequence joins TRBV30 and TRBJ1-2; 7 nucleotides line up with TRBD1. The germline gives CDR1 GTSNPN, CDR2 SVGIG (reference sequence). V was pared by 1 base and J by 8 bases, with 7 bases of the junction left unmatched. This CDR3 has 13 residues. CDR3 in DNA: TGTGCCTGGAGTGCCCTAGGGGGCTTAGGCTACACCTTC. This sequence encodes CAWSALGGLGYTF.

The chain couples TRBV7-9 to TRBJ2-7, with D perhaps matching TRBD1 (8 bases). CDR3 length equals 17 residues. The V end lost 5 bases, the J end lost 5 bases, and 25 bases lay between the germline ends. Per germline, CDR1 SEHNR and CDR2 FQNEAQ (reference sequence). CDR3 protein: CASSHNRGGTRNHEQYF. Written as DNA, the CDR3 is TGTGCCAGCAGCCACAACAGGGGGGGGACTCGGAACCACGAGCAGTACTTC.

The sample holds one count of this clone. The V gene is TRBV21-1, the J gene TRBJ2-2. TRBV21-1 is recorded as a pseudogene. CDR3 size: 15 residues. DNA for the CDR3: TGTGCCAGCAGCAAAGATAGGCCGAACACCGGGGAGCTGTTTTTT. This encodes CASSKDRPNTGELFF.

The V and J genes are TRBV28 and TRBJ2-3, with unresolved D. This CDR3 has 13 amino acids. CDR1 and CDR2 (germline): MDHEN, SYDVKM. Trimming cost V 7 bases and J 3 bases, with 11 bases left between them. This CDR3 is CASTVFSTDTQYF. For the CDR3, the DNA is TGTGCCAGCACAGTTTTTTCGACAGATACGCAGTATTTT.

This rearrangement joins TRBV6-6 to TRBJ1-4; TRBD1 matches 11 bases. The junction had 6 bases not matched to a gene; V was cut back by 5 bases and J by 7 bases. Germline CDR1 MNHNY, CDR2 SVGAGI (reference sequence). This CDR3 is built from 15 residues. DNA for the CDR3: TGTGCCAGCAGTCGGGACAGGGGGTATTCTGAAAAACTGTTTTTT. It codes for CASSRDRGYSEKLFF.

The V and J genes are TRBV10-3 and TRBJ1-1; D unclear. The CDR3 runs 13 residues. Trimming removed 4 bases at V and 1 base at J, with 7 bases between. CDR1 and CDR2 from the germline V gene are ENHRY and SYGVKD. CDR3 sequence (DNA): TGTGCCATCAGTGGGCGGGAGAACACTGAAGCTTTCTTT. This sequence encodes CAISGRENTEAFF.

This rearrangement joins TRBV7-9 to TRBJ2-2, with 13 bases aligning to TRBD2. The V and J ends lost 10 bases and 6 bases, in that order; junction bases with no gene match: 5. This CDR3 contains 14 residues. Germline CDR1 and CDR2: SEHNR and FQNEAQ (reference sequence). CDR3 sequence reads: CATGTSGIPGELFF. For the CDR3, the DNA is TGTGCCACGGGGACTAGCGGGATCCCCGGGGAGCTGTTTTTT.

This chain uses TRBV28 with TRBJ1-1, with D tentatively TRBD1 (5 bases). The CDR3 totals 17 residues. V dropped 2 bases and J dropped 4 bases, with 20 bases sitting between them. Per germline, CDR1 MDHEN and CDR2 SYDVKM. CDR3 nucleotide sequence: TGTGCCAGCAGTTTACGGCAGGGCTCATCAGTGACCACTGAAGCTTTCTTT. Its translation: CASSLRQGSSVTTEAFF.

The chain uses TRBV7-9 and TRBJ2-7; D is possibly TRBD2 (5 bases). Germline V lookup: CDR1 SEHNR, CDR2 FQNEAQ (reference sequence). This CDR3 has 12 residues. V lost 1 base to trimming and J lost 6 bases, with 7 bases between them. CDR3 in amino acids: CASSLGTGEQYF. CDR3 nucleotide sequence: TGTGCCAGCAGCTTAGGGACTGGCGAGCAGTACTTC.

This chain connects TRBV6-5 to TRBJ1-5; a weak D match, TRBD1 (5 bases). V was trimmed by 6 bases and J by 2 bases, leaving 8 bases between them. This CDR3 has 13 residues. Germline V CDR1 and CDR2: MNHEY, SVGAGI. CDR3 loop: CASSRDGNQPQHF. CDR3 DNA: TGTGCCAGCAGCCGGGACGGCAATCAGCCCCAGCATTTT.

The CDR3: CAIRARGQGAHEQYF. The DNA of the CDR3 is TGTGCCATCAGGGCGAGGGGACAGGGGGCCCACGAGCAGTACTTC. The V and J genes are TRBV10-3 and TRBJ2-7; 12 positions match TRBD1. Germline V gives CDR1 ENHRY, CDR2 SYGVKD. Trimming removed 6 bases from V and 5 bases from J; junction bases left unmatched: 8. This CDR3 has 15 amino acids.

This clone was found many times. The chain carries TRBV4-2 and TRBJ2-3; TRBD2 aligns across 7 bases. Germline assignment: CDR1 LGHNA and CDR2 YNFKEQ. This CDR3 has 16 residues. V lost 3 bases, J lost 0 bases, and 6 bases stayed unmatched. The CDR3 is CASSQGTTTSTDTQYF. The CDR3 bases are TGTGCCAGCAGCCAGGGGACTACCACTAGCACAGATACGCAGTATTTT.

The V gene is TRBV5-4, the J gene TRBJ2-7; 15 positions match TRBD2. Germline CDR1 is SGHNT and CDR2 is YYREEE (reference sequence). With V trimmed by 4 bases and J by 2 bases, 10 bases remained unmatched. CDR3 length: 18 amino acids. The CDR3 is CASSPPGLAGGSAYEQYF. The CDR3 DNA is TGTGCCAGCAGCCCGCCGGGACTAGCGGGAGGAAGCGCCTACGAGCAGTACTTC.